The rows below give T cell receptor beta chains drawn from one sample of a study of blood T cells in healthy people across ages. TCRdb re-called the 5' RACE reads with MiXCR, one entry per CDR3 protein. The sample has a few hundred thousand distinct CDR3 sequences; about 52% are singletons. The material sequenced was blood. Every receptor here comes from a man aged 55 to 70 in good health. The CDR3 runs from the conserved cysteine through the conserved F or W. The D gene is left open where the match is weak. Clone size, where shown, is once, few, many, or a class for clones that have expanded.

TRBV4-2	TRBJ2-5	many	.	TGTGCCAGCAGCCCAAGGGGTGGCGGAGTTCAAGAGACCCAGTACTTC	CASSPRGGGVQETQYF
TRBV20-1	TRBJ1-5	.	TRBD1	TGCAGTGCAGACCAGGGGGCGAGTCAGCCCCAGCATTTT	CSADQGASQPQHF
TRBV6-5	TRBJ2-7	.	.	TGTGCCAGCAGTGCCCGTGCCAGGGATGAGCAGTACTTC	CASSARARDEQYF
TRBV4-1	TRBJ2-7	.	TRBD1	TGCGCCGGCAGCCAGACCACAGGGGCCGGTCGATTCGAGCAGTACTTC	CAGSQTTGAGRFEQYF
TRBV7-3	TRBJ2-3	few	.	TGTGCCAGCAGCACATATCTAACTGATACGCAGTATTTT	CASSTYLTDTQYF
TRBV20-1	TRBJ1-2	few	.	TGCAGTGCCCAAAGGGGGTCCTATGGCTACACCTTC	CSAQRGSYGYTF
TRBV6-5	TRBJ2-7	.	.	TGTGCCAGCAGCCACGGTGGGCAGTACGAGCAGTACTTC	CASSHGGQYEQYF
TRBV24-1	TRBJ2-1	.	.	TGTGCCACCAGTGATCGGGGAGTATCCTACAATGAGCAGTTCTTC	CATSDRGVSYNEQFF
TRBV20-1	TRBJ2-3	once	TRBD2	TGCAGTGCCGTTGGAGCGGGAGTGGGAACAGATACGCAGTATTTT	CSAVGAGVGTDTQYF
TRBV12-5	TRBJ2-5	.	.	TGTGCTAGTGGTCCATGGGGGGAGACCCAGTACTTC	CASGPWGETQYF
TRBV12-3/TRBV12-4	TRBJ2-7	few	.	TGTGCCAGCAGTTTAGGCATAGGCAGGACCTACGAGCAGTACTTC	CASSLGIGRTYEQYF
TRBV6-5	TRBJ2-7	few	.	TGTGCCAGCAGTTACGGTAGGACCGAGCAGTACTTC	CASSYGRTEQYF
TRBV4-3	TRBJ2-7	.	.	TGCGCCAGCAGCCAAGACCGAGGGGCAGATCTCCCCCAGTACTTC	CASSQDRGADLPQYF
TRBV10-3	TRBJ2-7	.	.	TGTGCCATCAGTGAGAGGGGAAACGAGCAGTACTTC	CAISERGNEQYF
TRBV6-5	TRBJ2-7	.	TRBD1	TGTGCCAGCAGTCTGCGACAGGGGATCTACGAGCAGTACTTC	CASSLRQGIYEQYF
TRBV6-5	TRBJ2-7	.	TRBD1	TGTGCCAGCAGGAGGGGACAGACAGCTTCCGAGCAGTACTTC	CASRRGQTASEQYF
TRBV20-1	TRBJ2-5	.	TRBD2	TGCAGTGCTAGACTGGGACTAGCAAAAGAGACCCAGTACTTC	CSARLGLAKETQYF
TRBV11-2	TRBJ2-7	few	TRBD1	TGTGCCAGCAGCTATCCCCCAGGGACAGGCTACGAGCAGTACTTC	CASSYPPGTGYEQYF
TRBV7-8	TRBJ2-7	.	TRBD1	TGTGCCAGCAGCTTAAGGCTCGGGGACAGGGCCTACGAGCAGTACTTC	CASSLRLGDRAYEQYF
TRBV9	TRBJ1-4	.	.	TGTGCCAGCAGCGTAGCAGCTCCTAATGAAAAACTGTTTTTT	CASSVAAPNEKLFF
TRBV20-1	TRBJ2-5	.	TRBD2	TGCAGTGCCCCGATAGCGGGAGGCAGAGGGGGGACCCAGTACTTC	CSAPIAGGRGGTQYF
TRBV28	TRBJ2-1	.	.	TGTGCCAGCAGTTTAAACGGGGCTTACAATGAGCAGTTCTTC	CASSLNGAYNEQFF
TRBV7-9	TRBJ2-7	.	.	TGTGCCAGCAGCGTAGTACAGGGATGGGACGAGCAGTACTTC	CASSVVQGWDEQYF
TRBV29-1	TRBJ2-1	once	TRBD2	TGCAGCGCTAGTAGGGGAGGGAGGAATCGTGAGCAGTTCTTC	CSASRGGRNREQFF
TRBV7-2	TRBJ2-5	.	.	TGTGCCAGCAGCTTATGGGCGGCTAGGGAAGAGACCCAGTACTTC	CASSLWAAREETQYF
TRBV7-2	TRBJ2-3	few	TRBD2	TGTGCCAGCAGCTTAAGTCCTAGCGGGATATCAGATACGCAGTATTTT	CASSLSPSGISDTQYF
TRBV4-3	TRBJ2-4	few	.	TGCGCCAGCAGCCACCTGGGCGAGAACATTCAGTACTTC	CASSHLGENIQYF
TRBV5-1	TRBJ2-4	.	TRBD2	TGCGCCAGCAGCTTGGTTGCGGGGGGCGCTTACAATGAGCAGTACTTC	CASSLVAGGAYNEQYF
TRBV7-3	TRBJ2-5	few	.	TGTGCCAGCAGTTTAACAGGGTCTGGGGAGACCCAGTACTTC	CASSLTGSGETQYF
TRBV5-6	TRBJ2-7	.	.	TGTGCCAGCAGCTTGGATGACTCCCCCTACGAGCAGTACTTC	CASSLDDSPYEQYF
TRBV29-1	TRBJ2-3	few	TRBD2	TGCAGCGTTGAGTTTCTGGGAGGGTTAGCAGATACGCAGTATTTT	CSVEFLGGLADTQYF
TRBV29-1	TRBJ1-4	.	.	TGCAGCGTTGAGCCGGGGGCGGGTGAAAAACTGTTTTTT	CSVEPGAGEKLFF
TRBV3-1	TRBJ2-3	.	.	TGTGCCAGCAGTCACGGGGGGCCCACAGATACGCAGTATTTT	CASSHGGPTDTQYF
TRBV3-1	TRBJ2-3	.	TRBD2	TGTGCCAGCAGCCAAGATGGGACTAGCGGGACTAGCACAGATACGCAGTATTTT	CASSQDGTSGTSTDTQYF
TRBV5-5	TRBJ2-3	.	.	TGTGCCAGCAGCCCCGGTCGTATCTCCACAGATACGCAGTATTTT	CASSPGRISTDTQYF
TRBV3-1	TRBJ2-1	.	.	TGTGCCAGCAGCCAAGACCCTTCCAGGGGTGGGCAGTTCTTC	CASSQDPSRGGQFF
TRBV5-1	TRBJ2-3	.	.	TGCGCCAGCAGCTACGTGGGGGGAGATACGCAGTATTTT	CASSYVGGDTQYF
TRBV11-2	TRBJ1-2	.	TRBD1	TGTGCCAGCAGCCCAGGGGGCGACTATGGCTACACCTTC	CASSPGGDYGYTF
TRBV14	TRBJ1-1	.	.	TGTGCCAGCAGCCCTCGGACAGCCCTGAACACTGAAGCTTTCTTT	CASSPRTALNTEAFF
TRBV5-1	TRBJ1-5	.	.	TGCGCCAGCAGCTTCGACCCATTGGGGAATAGCAATCAGCCCCAGCATTTT	CASSFDPLGNSNQPQHF
TRBV9	TRBJ2-7	.	.	TGTGCCAGCAGCGTAGGGGCAAGGTGGGCCTACGAGCAGTACTTC	CASSVGARWAYEQYF
TRBV2	TRBJ2-1	.	TRBD2	TGTACCAGCAGGTCGGCGGGAGGGCAAGAGACCCAGTTCTTC	CTSRSAGGQETQFF